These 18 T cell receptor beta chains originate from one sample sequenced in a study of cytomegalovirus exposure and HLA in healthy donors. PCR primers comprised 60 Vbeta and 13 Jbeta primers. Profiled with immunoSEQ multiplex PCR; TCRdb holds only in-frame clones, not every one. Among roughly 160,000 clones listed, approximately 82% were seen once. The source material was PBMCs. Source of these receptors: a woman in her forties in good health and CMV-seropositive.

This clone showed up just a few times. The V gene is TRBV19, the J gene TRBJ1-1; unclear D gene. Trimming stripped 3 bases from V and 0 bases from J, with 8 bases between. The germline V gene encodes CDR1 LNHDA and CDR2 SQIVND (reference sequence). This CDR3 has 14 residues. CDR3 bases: TGTGCCAGTAGTATGATCAGGATGAACACTGAAGCTTTCTTT. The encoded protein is CASSMIRMNTEAFF.

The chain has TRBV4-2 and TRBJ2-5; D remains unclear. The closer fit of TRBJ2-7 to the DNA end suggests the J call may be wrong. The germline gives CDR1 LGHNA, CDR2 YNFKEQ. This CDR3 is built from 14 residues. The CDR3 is CASSQESPPYEQYF. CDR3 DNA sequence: TGTGCCAGCAGCCAAGAGTCCCCTCCTTACGAGCAGTACTTC.

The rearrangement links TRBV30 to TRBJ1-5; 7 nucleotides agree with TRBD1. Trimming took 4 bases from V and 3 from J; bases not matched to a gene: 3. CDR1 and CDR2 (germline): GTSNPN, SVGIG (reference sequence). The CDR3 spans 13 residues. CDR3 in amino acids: CAWNTGANQPQHF. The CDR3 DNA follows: TGTGCCTGGAATACAGGGGCCAATCAGCCCCAGCATTTT.

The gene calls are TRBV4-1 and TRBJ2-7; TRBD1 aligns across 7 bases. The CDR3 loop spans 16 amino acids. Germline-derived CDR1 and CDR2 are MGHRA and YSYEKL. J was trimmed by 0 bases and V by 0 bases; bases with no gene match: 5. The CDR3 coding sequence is TGCGCCAGCAGCCAAGACCGGGACAGCGGCTCCTACGAGCAGTACTTC. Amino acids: CASSQDRDSGSYEQYF.

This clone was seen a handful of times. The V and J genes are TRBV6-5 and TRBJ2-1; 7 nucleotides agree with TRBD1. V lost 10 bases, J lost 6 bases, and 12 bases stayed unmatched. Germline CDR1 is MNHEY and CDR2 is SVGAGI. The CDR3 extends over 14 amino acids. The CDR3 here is CATRTGRRSNEQFF. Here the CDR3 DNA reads TGTGCCACCCGGACAGGCCGGAGGAGCAATGAGCAGTTCTTC.

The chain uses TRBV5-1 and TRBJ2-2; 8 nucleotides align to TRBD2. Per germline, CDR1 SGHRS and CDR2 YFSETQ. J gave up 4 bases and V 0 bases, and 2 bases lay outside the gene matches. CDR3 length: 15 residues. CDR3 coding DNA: TGCGCCAGCAGCTTGGGTGGGACTAGCACCGGGGAGCTGTTTTTT. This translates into CASSLGGTSTGELFF.

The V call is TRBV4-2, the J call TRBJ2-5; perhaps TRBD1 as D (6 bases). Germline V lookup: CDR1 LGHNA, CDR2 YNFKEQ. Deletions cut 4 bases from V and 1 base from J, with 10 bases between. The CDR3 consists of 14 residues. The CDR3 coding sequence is TGTGCCAGCAGCCCTGGACAGAGCCAAGAGACCCAGTACTTC. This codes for CASSPGQSQETQYF.

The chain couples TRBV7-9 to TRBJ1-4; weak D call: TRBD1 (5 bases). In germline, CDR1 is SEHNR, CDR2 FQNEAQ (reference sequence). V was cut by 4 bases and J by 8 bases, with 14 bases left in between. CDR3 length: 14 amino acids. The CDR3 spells CASSSEYQGEKLFF. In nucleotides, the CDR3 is TGTGCCAGCAGCTCAGAGTACCAGGGAGAAAAACTGTTTTTT.

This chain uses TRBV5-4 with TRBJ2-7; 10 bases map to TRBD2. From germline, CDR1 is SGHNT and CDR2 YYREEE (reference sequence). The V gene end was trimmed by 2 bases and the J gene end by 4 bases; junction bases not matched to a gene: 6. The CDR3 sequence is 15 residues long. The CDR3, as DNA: TGTGCCAGCAGCTTTGAACTAGCGGGGACGTACGAGCAGTACTTC. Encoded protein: CASSFELAGTYEQYF.

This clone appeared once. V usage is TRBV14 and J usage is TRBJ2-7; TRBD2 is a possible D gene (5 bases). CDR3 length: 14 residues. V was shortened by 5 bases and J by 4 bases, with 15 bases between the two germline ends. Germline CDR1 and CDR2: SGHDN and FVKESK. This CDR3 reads CASSRGLDGYEQYF. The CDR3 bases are TGTGCCAGCAGCAGAGGACTGGACGGGTACGAGCAGTACTTC. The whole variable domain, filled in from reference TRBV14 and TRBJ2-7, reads EAGVTQFPSHSVIEKGQTVTLRCDPISGHDNLYWYRRVMGKEIKFLLHFVKESKQDESGMPNNRFLAERTGGTYSTLKVQPAELEDSGVYFCASSRGLDGYEQYFGPGTRLTVT.

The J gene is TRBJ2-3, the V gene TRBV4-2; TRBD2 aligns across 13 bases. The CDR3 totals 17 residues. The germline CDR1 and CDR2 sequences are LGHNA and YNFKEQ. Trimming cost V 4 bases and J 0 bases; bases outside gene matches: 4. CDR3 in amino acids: CASSPGLAGESTDTQYF. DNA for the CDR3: TGTGCCAGCAGCCCCGGACTAGCGGGAGAAAGCACAGATACGCAGTATTTT.

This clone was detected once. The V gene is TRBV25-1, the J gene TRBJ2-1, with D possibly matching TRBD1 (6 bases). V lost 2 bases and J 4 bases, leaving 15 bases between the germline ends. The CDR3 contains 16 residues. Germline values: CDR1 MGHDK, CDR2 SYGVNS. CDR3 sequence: CASSEGTGTLYNEQFF. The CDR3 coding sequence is TGTGCCAGCAGTGAAGGAACCGGGACACTTTACAATGAGCAGTTCTTC.

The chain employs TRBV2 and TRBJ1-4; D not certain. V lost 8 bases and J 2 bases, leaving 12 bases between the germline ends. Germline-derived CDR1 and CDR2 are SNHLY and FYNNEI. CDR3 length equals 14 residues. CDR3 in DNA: TGTGCCAGCGTGAGGGATAGCACTAATGAAAAACTGTTTTTT. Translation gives CASVRDSTNEKLFF.

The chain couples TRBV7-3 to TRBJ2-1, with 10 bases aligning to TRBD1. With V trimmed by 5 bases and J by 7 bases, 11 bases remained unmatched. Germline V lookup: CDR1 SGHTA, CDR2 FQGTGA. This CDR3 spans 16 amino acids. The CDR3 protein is CASSQQSGQGYNEQFF. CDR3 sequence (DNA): TGTGCCAGCAGCCAACAATCGGGACAGGGGTATAATGAGCAGTTCTTC.

This chain's CDR3 is CASSSGWGRGETQYF. CDR3 nucleotide sequence: TGTGCCAGCAGCTCAGGGTGGGGGCGGGGGGAGACCCAGTACTTC. The rearrangement links TRBV5-4 to TRBJ2-5; a weak D match, TRBD2 (7 bases). This CDR3 is built from 15 residues. Trimming shortened V by 3 bases and J by 5 bases, and 17 bases separated the two germline ends. Germline V gene data show CDR1 as SGHNT and CDR2 as YYREEE (reference sequence).

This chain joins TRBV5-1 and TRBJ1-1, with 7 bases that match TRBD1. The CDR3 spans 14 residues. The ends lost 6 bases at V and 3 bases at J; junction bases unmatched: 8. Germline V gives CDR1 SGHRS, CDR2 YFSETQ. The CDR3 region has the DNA TGCGCCAGCACCAGAGACAGGGACCACACTGAAGCTTTCTTT. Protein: CASTRDRDHTEAFF.

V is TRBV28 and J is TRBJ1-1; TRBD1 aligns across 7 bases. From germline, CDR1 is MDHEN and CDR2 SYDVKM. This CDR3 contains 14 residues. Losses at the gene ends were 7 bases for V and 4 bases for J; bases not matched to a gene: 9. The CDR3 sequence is CASNIAGGSTEAFF. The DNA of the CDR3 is TGTGCCAGCAACATCGCAGGGGGGTCCACTGAAGCTTTCTTT.

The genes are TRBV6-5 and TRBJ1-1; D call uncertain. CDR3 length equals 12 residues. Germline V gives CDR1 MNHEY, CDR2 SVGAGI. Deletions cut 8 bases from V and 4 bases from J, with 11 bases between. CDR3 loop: CASAREGTEAFF. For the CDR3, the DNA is TGTGCCAGCGCACGGGAGGGCACTGAAGCTTTCTTT.